This T cell receptor beta chain stems from a study of T cells in Graves' hyperthyroidism and ophthalmopathy. Broader study findings: In the blood, most expanded thyroid clonotypes above 0.001 appeared as well.

In its sample, this clonotype was seen many times. What it binds is not known. The CDR3 length is 13 residues. V gave up 6 bases and J gave up 3 bases; unmatched junction bases: 4. The germline CDR1 and CDR2 sequences are DFQATT and SNEGSKA (reference sequence). What was amplified from RNA transcripts were TCR beta CDR3 regions. Primed by the HTBI set, a first-round RT-PCR was run on the TCR CDR3. Using its own MiXCR run on the multiplex PCR reads, TCRdb lists one record per CDR3 protein. The sample holds more than 300,000 distinct CDR3 sequences, around a sixth seen once. Using approximately 10 ml of fresh peripheral blood, PBMCs were prepared.

The chain has TRBV20-1 and TRBJ1-4, with 7 bases that match TRBD1. The TCR originated in a man aged 18 to 30 with Graves' ophthalmopathy. The material sequenced was blood. Here the CDR3 DNA reads TGCAGTGCGAGGGGGCCGGCTAATGAAAAACTGTTTTTT. It translates to CSARGPANEKLFF.